This entry concerns a single TCR beta chain. This entry belongs to a study of blood T cell repertoires in COVID-19. Original methodology: Reference gene primer amplification gave nucleated cell count estimates. The assay was immunoSEQ multiplex PCR, and TCRdb's table has in-frame clones only and misses some. That table is the source of V, J and clone size, and D and trimming were worked out from the DNA. This table holds more than 75,000 clones, around nine tenths found once. The CDR3 is 14 residues long. The V gene's germline CDR1 is SGDLS and CDR2 YYNGEE. V was trimmed by 3 bases and J by 6 bases, leaving 10 bases between them.

What was sequenced was peripheral blood. The receptor comes from a man aged 25 to 45 with acute or convalescent COVID-19. V usage is TRBV9 and J usage is TRBJ1-6; D gene unclear. DNA for the CDR3: TGTGCCAGCAGCGCCGGGATTCCTAATTCACCCCTCCACTTT. Protein sequence: CASSAGIPNSPLHF.